This T cell receptor beta chain was recovered during a study of T cells in Graves' hyperthyroidism and ophthalmopathy. RNA transcripts yielded amplified TCR beta CDR3 regions. Primed by the HTBI set, a first-round RT-PCR was run on the TCR CDR3. TCRdb re-called the multiplex PCR reads with MiXCR, one entry per CDR3 protein. The sample includes around 300,000 distinct CDR3 sequences, 25% to 30% of them seen just once. General study results and limits: Ophthalmopathy and stable hyperthyroidism were separated by a 13 V-J model. Blood also carried most thyroid clonotypes expanded above 0.001.

As concerns this clonotype: Antigen: not known.

This CDR3 spans 15 amino acids. The J segment lost 1 base and the V segment lost 6 bases, leaving 8 bases of the junction unmatched. Per germline, CDR1 MNHEY and CDR2 SMNVEV (reference sequence). The genes are TRBV27 and TRBJ1-1, with TRBD1 matching over 7 bases. Input material: blood. The source of this sequence is a man aged 35 to 55 with Graves' hyperthyroidism that later progressed to Graves' ophthalmopathy. The CDR3 region is CASSLYWTGNTEAFF. The DNA of the CDR3 is TGTGCCAGCAGCCTTTATTGGACAGGGAACACTGAAGCTTTCTTT.